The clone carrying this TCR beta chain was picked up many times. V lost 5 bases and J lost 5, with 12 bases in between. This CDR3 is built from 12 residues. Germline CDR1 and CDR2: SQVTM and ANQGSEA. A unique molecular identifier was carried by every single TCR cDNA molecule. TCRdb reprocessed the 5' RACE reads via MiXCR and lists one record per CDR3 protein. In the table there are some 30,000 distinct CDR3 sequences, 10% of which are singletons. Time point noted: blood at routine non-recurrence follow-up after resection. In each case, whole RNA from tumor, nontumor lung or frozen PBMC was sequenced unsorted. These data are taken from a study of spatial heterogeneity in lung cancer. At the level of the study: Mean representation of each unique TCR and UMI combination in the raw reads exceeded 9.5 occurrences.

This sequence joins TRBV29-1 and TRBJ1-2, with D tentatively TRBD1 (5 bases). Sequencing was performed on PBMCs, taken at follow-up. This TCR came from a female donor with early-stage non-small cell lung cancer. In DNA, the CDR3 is TGCAGCGTTCTGTCAGGGACTTATGGCTACACCTTC. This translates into CSVLSGTYGYTF.